The 5 T cell receptor beta chains listed next were all sequenced from one sample in a study of shared clonotypes between healthy human individuals. Measured with immunoSEQ multiplex PCR; TCRdb has only the in-frame clones, and not every one. The data hold 950,000 to 1,300,000 clones, with more than 60% observed a single time. The sequenced material came from memory CD4+ T cells sorted from blood. The subset was: CD45RA-negative fraction. Receptors originate from a man aged 18 to 29 in good health.

The chain is built from TRBV5-1 and TRBJ1-4; 7 bases match TRBD1. The CDR3 totals 16 residues. Losses at the gene ends were 3 bases for V and 3 bases for J; bases not matched to a gene: 8. Germline CDR1 is SGHRS and CDR2 is YFSETQ. CDR3 nucleotide sequence: TGCGCCAGCAGCTCGAGCCCGGGACAGTCTAATGAAAAACTGTTTTTT. Its protein is CASSSSPGQSNEKLFF.

This clone was counted a few times. The chain carries TRBV20-1 and TRBJ1-1; D not certain. The CDR3 extends over 11 amino acids. CDR1 and CDR2 from the germline V gene are DFQATT and SNEGSKA (reference sequence). V lost 2 bases to trimming and J lost 8 bases, with 9 bases between them. The CDR3 spells CSARLEGEAFF. The CDR3 DNA reads as TGCAGTGCTAGACTTGAAGGAGAAGCTTTCTTT.

This chain links TRBV7-2 with TRBJ2-7, with TRBD2 matching 10 bases. The trim removed 5 bases at V and 5 bases at J, leaving 9 bases unmatched. CDR1 is SGHTA, CDR2 FQGNSA, per germline. The length of the CDR3 is 15 residues. The chain's CDR3 is CASSQPSGSIHEQYF. The DNA for the CDR3 is TGTGCCAGCAGCCAGCCTAGCGGGAGTATCCACGAGCAGTACTTC.

This chain connects TRBV6-6 to TRBJ1-1, with D unresolved. V shed 6 bases and J shed 3 bases, with 5 bases lying between them. From germline, CDR1 is MNHNY and CDR2 SVGAGI (reference sequence). The CDR3 covers 11 residues. As DNA, the CDR3 is TGTGCCAGCAGCATATACACTGAAGCTTTCTTT. Amino acid sequence: CASSIYTEAFF.

This clone occurred a few times. CDR3 protein: CASSSVRGEKLFF. Written as DNA, the CDR3 is TGTGCCAGTAGTTCGGTGAGGGGGGAAAAACTGTTTTTT. The rearrangement uses TRBV19 and TRBJ1-4, with a possible D match to TRBD1 (6 bases). The CDR3 is 13 residues long. V was cut by 5 bases and J by 8 bases, with 12 bases left in between. Germline V lookup: CDR1 LNHDA, CDR2 SQIVND (reference sequence).